This record concerns one TCR beta chain sequence. Its antigen is currently unknown. Germline is not matched at one junction end, which may reflect a read error. The same CDR3 can be traced to other DNA sequences in this sample. The assay was immunoSEQ multiplex PCR, and TCRdb's table has in-frame clones only and misses some. This repertoire shows 85,000 to 130,000 clones, roughly 84% found once; its top ten account for more than 0.8%. CDR1 SGHRS and CDR2 YFSETQ come from the germline V gene. The CDR3 has 15 amino acids. The entry originates in a study of graft-versus-host responses after intestinal transplantation. Findings and limits, study-wide: Detected in recipient marrow were GvH clones, some of which were first observed in ileum or blood.

The chain carries TRBV5-1 and TRBJ1-2; no firm D call. The sample here was unstimulated CD4+ T cells sorted from spleen or lymph node cells, taken before intestinal transplant. The receptor was isolated from a human donor who received an intestinal transplant. The CDR3 loop is CASSLESSLVYGYTF. Written as DNA, the CDR3 is TGCGCCAGCAGCTTGGAATCCAGCCTCGTCTATGGTTACACCTTC.